This TCR beta chain is drawn from a study of a mutant IDH1 vaccine in newly diagnosed glioma. Study in general: Patients received vaccination from 4-6 weeks after radiotherapy alone, or with temozolomide cycles. Treated patients had a mean age of roughly 44 years and a sex split that was around 60% male and roughly 40% female.

TCRdb's table, derived via immunoSEQ multiplex PCR, lists solely in-frame clones and lacks some. The sample lists roughly 60,000 clones, approximately 81% seen once, with 3.5% to 4.5% in the top ten. In the case of this clone: Its target is not known.

Germline V gene lookup returns CDR1 SGDLS and CDR2 YYNGEE. The germline V and J ends were trimmed by 0 bases and 4 bases, with 14 bases remaining between them. The CDR3 consists of 16 residues. Sample time point: week 23, last vaccination. Every vaccination contained 300 ug of the mutant IDH1 20-mer peptide and was paired with topical imiquimod. New astrocytomas of WHO grade 3 or 4 that were IDH1-mutant and ATRX-lost were found in the donors. The chain uses TRBV9 and TRBJ2-1; perhaps TRBD2 as D (7 bases). The source is a man aged 25-45 years with glioma. Sequencing was performed on PBMCs, taken from a glioma patient whose treatment included an IDH1 peptide vaccine. Here the CDR3 DNA reads TGTGCCAGCAGCGTAGTTTCGGCGGGGGCATACAATGAGCAGTTCTTC. The encoded protein is CASSVVSAGAYNEQFF.